This T cell receptor beta chain came from a study of OX40 agonist ivuxolimab in advanced cancers. About the full investigation: Ivuxolimab was a fully human IgG2 agonistic monoclonal antibody targeting the costimulatory receptor OX40 (CD134). Intravenous ivuxolimab was administered to patients every 2 weeks at six dose levels: 0.01, 0.1, 0.3, 1.5, 3 and 10 mg/kg. Among the approximately 50 dose-escalation patients, 19 had hepatocellular carcinoma, about 15 melanoma, 9 renal cell carcinoma and 9 head and neck cancer. A male proportion of 75% to 85% and a mean age of approximately 55 years, ranging from about 23 to 90, were recorded for the dose-escalation cohort. Prior anti-PD-1, anti-PD-L1 or anti-CTLA-4 therapy was permitted, and checkpoint inhibitors had been received by less than 45% of dose-escalation patients. Partial responses were achieved by three dose-escalation patients, of whom one had hepatocellular carcinoma and two had cutaneous melanoma. The purpose of peripheral TCRbeta sequencing was to test whether ivuxolimab changed TCR sequence diversity and led to clonal T-cell expansion. The monotherapy dose-escalation portion (N = 52 patients) of the phase I ivuxolimab trial is reported in the paper.

From the germline V gene, CDR1 is KGHSH and CDR2 is LQKENI. From cysteine to phenylalanine, the CDR3 is 15 amino acids long. The DNA shown is the 45-base CDR3, in frame from base 1. Trimming costs V 7 bases and J 5 bases, and their ends lie 21 bases apart. General findings and caveats noted by the study authors: The antigen specificity of the clonally expanded peripheral T cells was not determined. Low levels of normalized T-cell clonal expansion were also seen in some patients who did not respond. After ivuxolimab, CD8+ T cells had more expanded clones than CD4+ T cells on average. At doses of 0.1 to 3.0 mg/kg, clonal expansion of both CD4+ and CD8+ T cells in blood was seen between baseline and week 6. Partial responders in the 0.1-3.0 mg/kg groups had among the lowest normalized peripheral clonal expansion, especially among CD8+ T cells.

Remarks on this clone: The antigen it binds to is not known. Per-nucleotide qualities are absent, and no much larger clonotype sits a single base away.

For sequencing of the TCRbeta CDR3 region, genomic DNA was extracted from the sorted cells. TCRbeta CDR3 regions were sequenced using the immunoSEQ Assay. TCRdb limited this immuneACCESS table to in-frame rearrangements with V and J called. A share of clones is missing; checked studies link under half to unresolved V genes, and the rest is unexplained. For this sample the table gives 55,000 to 65,000 clones, of which around three quarters were detected only once. The leading ten clones occupy roughly 6.3% of the sample. Patients with a history of autoimmune disease or receiving systemic immunosuppression were excluded from the trial. Peripheral blood for TCR sequencing was collected from all dose cohorts at baseline, on cycle 4 day 1, and on cycle 7 day 1. Samples came from an open-label, multicenter, first-in-human phase I dose-escalation trial of ivuxolimab. The trial enrolled adults with locally advanced or metastatic head and neck squamous cell, hepatocellular, melanoma or renal cell carcinoma. CD4+ and CD8+ T cells were sorted separately from peripheral blood before TCR sequencing.

The receptor chain draws on TRBV18 and TRBJ2-7, and the D gene may be TRBD1, 6 bases matching. The specimen was CD4+ or CD8+ T cells sorted from blood, collected in a trial of the OX40 agonist ivuxolimab. This receptor was taken from an adult with an advanced solid tumor such as melanoma, head and neck, liver or kidney cancer. The DNA is TGTGCCAGCTTCTTTAGCTTGGACAGTAATAACGAGCAGTACTTC. This is translated as CASFFSLDSNNEQYF.